The clone carrying this T cell receptor beta chain was seen a few times. Its antigen remains unknown. These data come from a study of blood T cells in healthy people across ages. Germline V gives CDR1 MGHRA, CDR2 YSYEKL. There are 16 residues in the CDR3. The V end was cut by 3 bases, the J end by 0 bases, with 9 bases between. Healthy Caucasian individuals from Russia aged roughly 6 to 90 were enrolled as donors. Primers used in a second PCR of roughly 7 to 11 cycles were a sample-barcoded 5' primer and a J-beta primer mix. Template switching added a 12-random-nucleotide identifier to every cDNA molecule. TCRdb analysed the 5' RACE reads with MiXCR anew, one entry per CDR3 protein. The table lists around 1.5 million distinct CDR3 sequences, roughly a third of them singletons. Whole-study results and caveats: Measured against age, TCR beta diversity per million T cells decreased in a roughly linear manner. There was a strong correlation between TCR beta diversity and naive T cell percentage.

Sequencing used blood. The sequence came from a woman in her 30s in good health. This sequence joins TRBV4-1 and TRBJ1-6; no clear D. The chain's CDR3 is CASSQGSSSYNSPLHF. CDR3 in DNA: TGCGCCAGCAGCCAGGGGTCGAGCTCCTATAATTCACCCCTCCACTTT.